This is a list of T cell receptor beta chains from one sample in a study of B cell selection in AIRE deficiency. The assay was immunoSEQ multiplex PCR, and TCRdb's table has in-frame clones only and misses some. The sample yields about 22,000 clones, about 95% seen once. Input material: Tregs sorted from PBMCs. These receptors were taken from a human donor with AIRE deficiency. Each CDR3 is given with its conserved first and last residue. D genes are given only for firm matches. The size of a clone is reported for some rows only, either as once, few or many, or as a class for expanded clones.

abundance	v_gene	j_gene	d_gene	CDR3nt	CDR3aa
.	TRBV5-4	TRBJ2-6	.	TGTGCCAGCAGCTTTTATGGGGCCAACGTCCTGACTTTC	CASSFYGANVLTF
.	TRBV19	TRBJ2-2	.	TGTGCCAGTACTAGCGTCCACACCGGGGAGCTGTTTTTT	CASTSVHTGELFF
once	TRBV21-1	TRBJ1-1	.	TGTGCCAGCAGAATGAGGGGACATCGAGCTTTCTTT	CASRMRGHRAFF
.	TRBV7-9	TRBJ1-1	TRBD1	TGTGCCAGCAGCGCGGGACAGAAAAACACTGAAGCTTTCTTT	CASSAGQKNTEAFF
.	TRBV4-3	TRBJ1-6	.	TGCGCCAGCAGCCAAGGGACACGAAGGGGCAATTCACCCCTCCACTTT	CASSQGTRRGNSPLHF
.	TRBV7-6	TRBJ2-7	TRBD2	TGTGCCAGCAGCTCTGGACTAGCGGGAGGTGCGAAGCAGTACTTC	CASSSGLAGGAKQYF
.	TRBV9	TRBJ2-5	.	TGTGCCAGCAGCGTAGGCCTAGAAGAGACCCAGTACTTC	CASSVGLEETQYF
.	TRBV10-3	TRBJ2-5	.	TGTGCCATCAGTGAACACCAAGAGACCCAGTACTTC	CAISEHQETQYF
.	TRBV6-1	TRBJ1-1	.	TGTGCCAGCTATATTCGGAGGGGCGGTCACACTGAAGCTTTCTTT	CASYIRRGGHTEAFF
.	TRBV7-7	TRBJ2-3	.	TGTGCTAGCAGCCCCAGCGGAAACACAGATACGCAGTATTTT	CASSPSGNTDTQYF
.	TRBV19	TRBJ2-2	TRBD1	TGTGCCAGTAGGACCGGGACAGGTTCCAACACCGGGGAGCTGTTTTTT	CASRTGTGSNTGELFF
.	TRBV5-1	TRBJ2-7	.	TGCGCCAGCAGCTTGGGACGGCATTACGAGCAGTACTTC	CASSLGRHYEQYF
.	TRBV18	TRBJ2-7	.	TGTGCCAGCTCACCGCGATCGCAGGCTTACGGCGAGCAGTACTTC	CASSPRSQAYGEQYF
.	TRBV6-5	TRBJ1-2	.	TGTGCCAGCAGTTACAGGGCAAACTATGGCTACACCTTC	CASSYRANYGYTF
.	TRBV18	TRBJ2-3	.	TGTGCCAGCTCAAGTGGGACAGATACGCAGTATTTT	CASSSGTDTQYF
.	TRBV5-4	TRBJ2-2	.	TGTGCCAGCAGCTTGGGTTCGAACACCGGGGAGCTGTTTTTT	CASSLGSNTGELFF
.	TRBV28	TRBJ1-2	TRBD1	TGTGCCAGCGGGACAGGGGTAGGTGGCTACACCTTC	CASGTGVGGYTF
.	TRBV4-1	TRBJ2-7	TRBD1	TGCGCCAGCAGCCGAGACCGGGACAGGGAAGCCTACGAGCAGTACTTC	CASSRDRDREAYEQYF
.	TRBV28	TRBJ1-6	.	TGTGCCAGCAGAAATCCTCGACAGGTCTTTAATTCACCCCTCCACTTT	CASRNPRQVFNSPLHF
.	TRBV4-1	TRBJ2-7	TRBD2	TGCGCCAGCAGCCCTCGACTAGCGGGACCAGCCTACGAGCAGTACTTC	CASSPRLAGPAYEQYF
once	TRBV5-4	TRBJ1-6	.	TGTGCCAGCAGCTTGGAAAAGCTAAATTCACCCCTCCACTTT	CASSLEKLNSPLHF
once	TRBV7-9	TRBJ2-3	TRBD1	TGTGCCAGCAGCTTCCCGACAGGGGGCTTAGCAGATACGCAGTATTTT	CASSFPTGGLADTQYF
.	TRBV19	TRBJ1-5	.	TGTGCCAGTAGCGGACAGAACAATCAGCCCCAGCATTTT	CASSGQNNQPQHF
.	TRBV5-1	TRBJ2-1	.	TGCGCCAGCAGTTTCGGGGGATACAATGAGCAGTTCTTC	CASSFGGYNEQFF
.	TRBV11-3	TRBJ2-1	.	TGTGCCAGCAGCGGGGGGGCCGATGAGCAGTTCTTC	CASSGGADEQFF
.	TRBV6-1	TRBJ2-2	TRBD1	TGTGCCAGCGAGCCCACAGGGGGAACCGGGGAGCTGTTTTTT	CASEPTGGTGELFF
.	TRBV30	TRBJ1-5	.	TGTGCCTGGAGTACGCAGGGAGTATACAATCAGCCCCAGCATTTT	CAWSTQGVYNQPQHF
.	TRBV10-3	TRBJ2-1	.	TGTGCCATCAGTGAGGGGTACGGGGGATATGAGCAGTTCTTC	CAISEGYGGYEQFF
.	TRBV18	TRBJ1-2	.	TGTGCCAGCTCACCACGGAGGGGTCATGGCTACACCTTC	CASSPRRGHGYTF
.	TRBV27	TRBJ2-3	TRBD1	TGTGCCAGCAGTTTATGGGACAGGCCAGATACGCAGTATTTT	CASSLWDRPDTQYF
once	TRBV10-2	TRBJ1-2	TRBD1	TGCGCCAGCAGTAGAGACAGGGAGGGCTATGGCTACACCTTC	CASSRDREGYGYTF